This T cell receptor beta chain was obtained from a study of blood T cell repertoires in COVID-19. For the study at large: Acute and convalescent COVID-19 samples came from the United States, Italy and Spain.

The CDR3 length is 11 residues. Trimming left V 5 bases short and J 7 bases short, with 9 bases between. From germline, CDR1 is MDHEN and CDR2 SYDVKM. In this sample, this clone turned up a few times. The repertoire was sequenced with immunoSEQ multiplex PCR; TCRdb's copy has only in-frame clones and lacks some. The sample records approximately 160,000 clones, around 81% being singletons. Sequencing was performed on peripheral blood. The TCR sequence derives from a man in his sixties with active or convalescent COVID-19. V gene TRBV28 combines with J gene TRBJ2-7; D gene ambiguous. As DNA, the CDR3 is TGTGCCAGCAGTCCTCGGTCGGAGCAGTACTTC. It codes for CASSPRSEQYF.